This T cell receptor (beta chain) was sequenced in a study of T cells expressing NK-cell markers. TCRdb re-called the 5' RACE reads; every CDR3 protein appears as one record, without DNA. The data show over 120,000 distinct CDR3 sequences, and the top ten clones hold 10% to 15%. Germline loops: CDR1 LGHNA, CDR2 YNFKEQ. This CDR3 is 18 amino acids long. The chain carries TRBV4-2 and TRBJ2-3; TCRdb returns TRBD1, unconfirmable since there is no DNA. The clonotype was recovered from a man between 18 and 29 years old in good health. The sequenced sample was blood T cells: a sorted CD56 or NKG2C T cell subset, CD4+ or CD8+ T cells, or bulk PBMC T cells (not recorded which). This CDR3 is CASSLPPTGGHPTDTQYF.